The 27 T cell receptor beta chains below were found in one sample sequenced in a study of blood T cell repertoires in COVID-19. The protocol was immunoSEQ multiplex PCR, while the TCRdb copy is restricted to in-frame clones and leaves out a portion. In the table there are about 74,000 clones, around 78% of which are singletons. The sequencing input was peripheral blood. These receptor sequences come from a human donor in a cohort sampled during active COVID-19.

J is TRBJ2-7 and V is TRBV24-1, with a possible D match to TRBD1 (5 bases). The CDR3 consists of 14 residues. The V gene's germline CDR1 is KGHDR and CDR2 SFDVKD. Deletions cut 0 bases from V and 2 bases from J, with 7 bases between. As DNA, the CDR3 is TGTGCCACCAGTGATTTGCCAGGGACCTACGAGCAGTACTTC. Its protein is CATSDLPGTYEQYF.

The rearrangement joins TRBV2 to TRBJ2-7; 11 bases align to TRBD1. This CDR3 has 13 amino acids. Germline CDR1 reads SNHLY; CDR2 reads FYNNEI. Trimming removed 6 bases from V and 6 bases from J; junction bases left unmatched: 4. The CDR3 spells CASRRTGGSEQYF. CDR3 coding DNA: TGTGCCAGCAGACGGACAGGGGGCTCCGAGCAGTACTTC.

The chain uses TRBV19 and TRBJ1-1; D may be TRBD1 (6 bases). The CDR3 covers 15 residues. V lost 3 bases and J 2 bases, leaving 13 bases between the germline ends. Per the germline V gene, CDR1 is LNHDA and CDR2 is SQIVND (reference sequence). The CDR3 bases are TGTGCCAGTAGTATCTCCGGGACACTCAACACTGAAGCTTTCTTT. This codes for CASSISGTLNTEAFF.

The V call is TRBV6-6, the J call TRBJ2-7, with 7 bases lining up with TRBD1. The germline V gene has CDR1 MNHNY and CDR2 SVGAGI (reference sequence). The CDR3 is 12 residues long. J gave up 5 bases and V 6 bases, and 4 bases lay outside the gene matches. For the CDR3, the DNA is TGTGCCAGCAGAAGTACAGGGGACGAGCAGTACTTC. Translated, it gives CASRSTGDEQYF.

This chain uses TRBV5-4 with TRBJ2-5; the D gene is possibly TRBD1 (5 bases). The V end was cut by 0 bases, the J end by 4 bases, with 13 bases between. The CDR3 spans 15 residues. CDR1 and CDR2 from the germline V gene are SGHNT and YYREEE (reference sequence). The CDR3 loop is CASSLDPGRGETQYF. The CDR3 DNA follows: TGTGCCAGCAGCTTGGACCCAGGGCGCGGAGAGACCCAGTACTTC.

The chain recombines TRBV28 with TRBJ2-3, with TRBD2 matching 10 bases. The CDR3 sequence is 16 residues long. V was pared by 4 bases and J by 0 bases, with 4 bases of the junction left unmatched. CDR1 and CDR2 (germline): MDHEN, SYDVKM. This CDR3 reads CASSSPTSGSTDTQYF. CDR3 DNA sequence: TGTGCCAGCAGTTCCCCGACTAGCGGGAGCACAGATACGCAGTATTTT.

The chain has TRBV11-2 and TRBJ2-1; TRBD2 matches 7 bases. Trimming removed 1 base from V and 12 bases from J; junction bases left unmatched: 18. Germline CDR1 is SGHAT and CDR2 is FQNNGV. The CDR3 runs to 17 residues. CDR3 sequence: CASSLGFLAVYPGWQFF. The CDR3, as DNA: TGTGCCAGCAGCTTAGGGTTTCTAGCGGTTTATCCGGGGTGGCAGTTCTTC.

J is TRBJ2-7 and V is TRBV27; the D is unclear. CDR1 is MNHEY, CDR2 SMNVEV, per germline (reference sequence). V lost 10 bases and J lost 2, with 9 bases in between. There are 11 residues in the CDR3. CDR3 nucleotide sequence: TGTGCCACCTGGAGCGCCTACGAGCAGTACTTC. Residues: CATWSAYEQYF.

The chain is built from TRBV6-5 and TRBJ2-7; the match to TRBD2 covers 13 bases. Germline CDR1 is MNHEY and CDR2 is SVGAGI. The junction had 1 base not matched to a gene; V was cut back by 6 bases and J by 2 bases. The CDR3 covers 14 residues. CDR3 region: CASSGTSGTYEQYF. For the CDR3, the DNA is TGTGCCAGCAGCGGGACTAGCGGGACCTACGAGCAGTACTTC.

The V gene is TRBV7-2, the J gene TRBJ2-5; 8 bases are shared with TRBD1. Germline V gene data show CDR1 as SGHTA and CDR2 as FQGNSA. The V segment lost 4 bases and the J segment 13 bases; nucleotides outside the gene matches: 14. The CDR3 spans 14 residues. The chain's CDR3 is CASSYYGGQGALYF. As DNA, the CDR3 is TGTGCCAGCAGCTACTACGGGGGTCAGGGGGCTCTGTACTTC.

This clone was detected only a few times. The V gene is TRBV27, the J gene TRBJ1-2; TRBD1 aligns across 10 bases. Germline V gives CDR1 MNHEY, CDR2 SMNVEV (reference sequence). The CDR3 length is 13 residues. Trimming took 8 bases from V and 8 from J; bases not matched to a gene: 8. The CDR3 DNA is TGTGCCAGCTCCCGGACAGGGGGATGGGGCTACACCTTC. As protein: CASSRTGGWGYTF.

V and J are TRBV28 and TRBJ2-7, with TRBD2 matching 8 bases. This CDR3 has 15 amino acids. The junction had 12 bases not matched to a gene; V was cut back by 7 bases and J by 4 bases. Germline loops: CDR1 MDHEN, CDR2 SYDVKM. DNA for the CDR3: TGTGCCAGCATAAAGCGGGAGTTAGGAGTTTACGAGCAGTACTTC. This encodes CASIKRELGVYEQYF.

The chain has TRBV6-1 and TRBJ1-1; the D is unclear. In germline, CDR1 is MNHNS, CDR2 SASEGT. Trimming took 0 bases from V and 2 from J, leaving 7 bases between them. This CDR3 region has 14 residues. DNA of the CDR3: TGTGCCAGCAGTGAAGCAGAGATAAACACTGAAGCTTTCTTT. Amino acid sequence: CASSEAEINTEAFF.

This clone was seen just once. The CDR3 coding sequence is TGCGCCAGCAGCTTAAGCTTTGAGAGCTACACCTTC. Protein sequence: CASSLSFESYTF. J is TRBJ1-2 and V is TRBV5-1; D not certain. Between the trimmed V and J ends, which lost 2 bases and 9 bases, there was a span of 11 bases. The CDR3 is made up of 12 amino acids. Germline V gives CDR1 SGHRS, CDR2 YFSETQ.

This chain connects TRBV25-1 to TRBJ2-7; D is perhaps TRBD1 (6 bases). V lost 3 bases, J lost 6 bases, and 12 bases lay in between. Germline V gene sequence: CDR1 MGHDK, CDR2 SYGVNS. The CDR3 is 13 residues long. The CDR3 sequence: CASSDLGGSEQYF. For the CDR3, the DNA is TGTGCCAGCAGTGATCTTGGGGGCAGCGAGCAGTACTTC.

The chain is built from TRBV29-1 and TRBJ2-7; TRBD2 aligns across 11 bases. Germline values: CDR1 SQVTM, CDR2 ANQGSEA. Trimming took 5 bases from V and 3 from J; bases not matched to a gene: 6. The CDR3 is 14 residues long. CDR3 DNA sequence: TGCAGCGTTCGCGGGACTAGCGGAATCTACGAGCAGTACTTC. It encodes CSVRGTSGIYEQYF.

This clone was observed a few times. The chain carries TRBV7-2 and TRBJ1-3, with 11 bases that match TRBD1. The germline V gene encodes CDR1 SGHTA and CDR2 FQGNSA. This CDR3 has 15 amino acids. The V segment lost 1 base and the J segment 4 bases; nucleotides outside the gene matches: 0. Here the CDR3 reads CASSLGTGGGNTIYF. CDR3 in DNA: TGTGCCAGCAGCTTAGGGACAGGGGGCGGAAACACCATATATTTT.

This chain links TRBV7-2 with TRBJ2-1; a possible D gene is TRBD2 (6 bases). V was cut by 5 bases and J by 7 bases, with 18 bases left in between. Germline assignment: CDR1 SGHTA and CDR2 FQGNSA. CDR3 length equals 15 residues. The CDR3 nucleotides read TGTGCCAGCAGCGCCCGGGACTGGAGGGAAAATGAGCAGTTCTTC. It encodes CASSARDWRENEQFF.

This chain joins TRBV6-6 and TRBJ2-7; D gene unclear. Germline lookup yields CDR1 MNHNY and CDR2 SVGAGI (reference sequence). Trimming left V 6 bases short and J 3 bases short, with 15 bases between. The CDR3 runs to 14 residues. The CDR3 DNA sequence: TGTGCCAGCAGCGACACGGCTGTGAACTACGAGCAGTACTTC. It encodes CASSDTAVNYEQYF.

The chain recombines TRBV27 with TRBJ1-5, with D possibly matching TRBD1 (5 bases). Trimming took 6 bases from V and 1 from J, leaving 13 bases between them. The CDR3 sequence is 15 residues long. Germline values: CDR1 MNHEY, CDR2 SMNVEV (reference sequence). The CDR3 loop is CASSRQGRSNQPQHF. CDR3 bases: TGTGCCAGCAGCAGGCAGGGTAGGAGCAATCAGCCCCAGCATTTT.

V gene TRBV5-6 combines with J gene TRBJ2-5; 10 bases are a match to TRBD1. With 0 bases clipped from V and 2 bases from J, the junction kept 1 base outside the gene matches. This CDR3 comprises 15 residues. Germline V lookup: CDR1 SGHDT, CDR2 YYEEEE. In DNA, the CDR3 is TGTGCCAGCAGCTTGGGACAGGGGGCTCAAGAGACCCAGTACTTC. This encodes CASSLGQGAQETQYF.

The CDR3 region has the DNA TGTGCCAGCAGCTGGACTAGCGGGGGCCCGCGAGATACGCAGTATTTT. Its protein product is CASSWTSGGPRDTQYF. The J gene is TRBJ2-3, the V gene TRBV7-2; 13 bases are a match to TRBD2. V shed 4 bases, J shed 5 bases, and the junction held 6 bases outside the gene matches. The CDR3 has 16 residues. CDR1 is SGHTA, CDR2 FQGNSA, per germline.

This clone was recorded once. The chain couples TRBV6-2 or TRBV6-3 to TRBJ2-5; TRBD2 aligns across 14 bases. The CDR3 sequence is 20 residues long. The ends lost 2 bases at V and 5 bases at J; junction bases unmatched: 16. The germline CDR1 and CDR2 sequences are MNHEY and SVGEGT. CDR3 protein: CASSYPTGTSGRPGRETQYF. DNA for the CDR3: TGTGCCAGCAGTTACCCTACCGGGACTAGCGGGAGACCGGGGAGGGAGACCCAGTACTTC.

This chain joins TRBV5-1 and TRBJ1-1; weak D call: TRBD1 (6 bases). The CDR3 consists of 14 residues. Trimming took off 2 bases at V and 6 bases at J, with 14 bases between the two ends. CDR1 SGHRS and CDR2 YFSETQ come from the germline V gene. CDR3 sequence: CASSFWGGAAEAFF. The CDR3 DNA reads TGCGCCAGCAGCTTTTGGGGGGGCGCAGCTGAAGCTTTCTTT.

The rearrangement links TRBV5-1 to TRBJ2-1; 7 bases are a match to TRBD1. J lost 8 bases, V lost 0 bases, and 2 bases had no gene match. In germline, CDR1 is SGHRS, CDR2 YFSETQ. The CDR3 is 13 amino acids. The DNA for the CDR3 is TGCGCCAGCAGCTTGGCGACAGGGCATGAGCAGTTCTTC. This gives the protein CASSLATGHEQFF.

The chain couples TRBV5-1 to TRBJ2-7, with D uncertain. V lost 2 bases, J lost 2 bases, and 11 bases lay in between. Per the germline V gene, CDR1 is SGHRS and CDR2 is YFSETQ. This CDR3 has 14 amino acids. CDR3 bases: TGCGCCAGCAGCTTATCAGAGACTCCCTACGAGCAGTACTTC. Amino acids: CASSLSETPYEQYF.

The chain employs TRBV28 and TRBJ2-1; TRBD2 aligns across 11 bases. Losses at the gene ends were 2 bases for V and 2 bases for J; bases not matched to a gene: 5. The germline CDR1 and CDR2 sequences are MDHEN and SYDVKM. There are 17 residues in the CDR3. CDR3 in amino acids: CASSLGVLAGAYNEQFF. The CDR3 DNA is TGTGCCAGCAGTTTAGGGGTACTAGCGGGAGCCTACAATGAGCAGTTCTTC.